This T cell receptor (beta chain) was recovered during a study of cytomegalovirus exposure and HLA in healthy donors (dated by TCRdb to the late 2010s). The study in broad terms: According to an earlier analysis of a few hundred of the donors, about 179 million T cells yielded approximately 120 million unique TCR beta sequences and more than 250 Gb of sequence data. An early release that covered more than 550 HLA-typed donors contained approximately 300 gigabases of sequencing data and around 80 million unique TCR sequences. The genetic ancestry cluster associated with self-reported Caucasian donors included 81% of the approximately 430 genotyped donors. The aim of the study was to test whether cataloging public T cell receptors could identify signatures of past pathogen exposure. The study profiled the T cell repertoires of around 700 subjects by immunosequencing and related them to cytomegalovirus serostatus. In addition to the first cohort of around 670 subjects, a separate validation cohort of around 110 different subjects was used. To predict cytomegalovirus infection status, the study combined high-throughput TCR immunosequencing, statistical association of individual TCRs with disease status, and machine learning. To study patterns of TCR occurrence, a later analysis re-analyzed previously published TCR beta repertoires from around 670 donors and added high-resolution HLA genotyping. Rather than drawing on any new phenotypic data, the later analysis identified candidate immune exposures from TCR beta sequences and the way those sequences occurred across donors. To decide whether each TCR beta V gene segment behaved as functional or pseudogenic, an earlier analysis of several hundred of the donors relied on high-throughput TCR beta sequencing. Donor age, sex, ethnicity and CMV serostatus were compiled together with the repertoire data. A later genetic analysis used genome-wide SNP genotypes for about 60% of the 666 donors, treating that subset as a discovery cohort. Every discovery cohort repertoire had been produced on one sequencing platform. HLA typing included class I and class II loci at four-digit resolution. Typing coverage varied by locus: about 620-630 donors for A, B, C, DRB1 and DQB1; approximately 520 for DQA1; over 600 for DPA1; 450 to 480 for DPB1. About five DR-DQ haplotypes were handled as single units for association and clustering because linkage in the cohort was strong. Among some 400 genotyped donors of the cohort, an average of approximately 200,000 unique TCR beta nucleotide sequences was sequenced per donor, of which roughly 18% were non-productive.

The protocol used for the library was the immunoSEQ multiplex PCR assay. A mixture of 60 forward primers for TCR Vbeta segments and 13 reverse primers for TCR Jbeta segments was used in the multiplex PCR. A multiplex PCR assay on genomic DNA amplified the CDR3 region of rearranged TCR beta genes. The Illumina HiSeq System was used to sequence the amplified TCR beta libraries as 87-base-pair reads. The original pipeline was this. A later analysis counted tens of millions of unique TCR beta chains across the 650 to 800 repertoires, and around 9.9 million of these chains were shared by at least two donors. To remove PCR and sequencing errors, raw reads were error-corrected and collapsed into unique sequences using a nearest-neighbor algorithm that merged closely related sequences. Alignment of CDR3 sequences to IMGT reference sequences was used to assign V, D and J gene segments. For a sequence to be retained, a match of at least six nucleotides was required to both a V gene segment and a J gene segment. A rearrangement was called productive if the CDR3 had no stop codons and remained in frame with V and J, and every other rearrangement was called non-productive. Following IMGT convention, CDR3 was defined as the stretch from the second conserved V-encoded cysteine to the conserved J-encoded phenylalanine. The earlier analysis of roughly 590 of the donors excluded sequences that lacked an unambiguous match to a single V gene segment. An earlier analysis of approximately 590 of the donors called V segments functional above 56.7% productive rearrangements and segregating when the between-donor standard deviation exceeded 5%. A statistical classification framework was built to diagnose cytomegalovirus status from the catalog of TCR beta chain sequences. In a later analysis, TCR nucleotide sequences were compared against IMGT/GENE-DB human TR gene sequences so that V and J genes could be assigned. Using the TCRdist pipeline, a later analysis assigned CDR3 sequences along with most-parsimonious VDJ recombination scenarios. In a later analysis, each TCR beta chain was defined by its CDR3 amino acid sequence together with its V-gene family, and reads lacking a unique V-gene family were excluded. A later analysis removed 592 highly shared, low-generation-probability nucleotide sequences to deal with suspected cross-contamination and a sequencing artifact. For each public chain, a later analysis derived a clonal expansion index from normalized ranks of inferred template counts within each repertoire. In a later analysis, generation probabilities were computed with a VDJ recombination model fitted to out-of-frame rearrangements, and the resulting probabilities were checked against IGoR. In a later analysis, hypergeometric tests were used to score TCR-TCR, TCR-HLA and TCR-CMV co-occurrence, with a repertoire-size bias correction applied to TCR pairs. False discovery rates were estimated in a later analysis by permuting HLA or CMV assignments 20 times. A later analysis grouped co-occurring TCRs with DBSCAN, adding TCRdist sequence similarity when clustering within HLA-allele-positive subsets. For co-occurrence clustering, repertoires with fewer than 30,000 or more than 120,000 public chains were excluded, along with about five repertoires with anomalous nucleotide sharing. Imported from immuneACCESS, the table was reduced by TCRdb to in-frame sequences with V and J called. These copies leave out some clones; in studies compared against another copy, an unresolved V gene accounts for under half, and the cause of the remainder is not known. V and J calls plus clone size are reproduced from that table; the DNA served to infer D and trimming. The table held for this sample gives approximately 170,000 clones. The ten top clones hold around 0.79% of the sample.

What the authors observed across the whole study: According to a later analysis, parvovirus B19, influenza, CMV and Epstein-Barr virus appeared linked to several top co-occurrence clusters. According to a later genetic analysis, donors in an Asian-associated ancestry cluster had fewer N-insertions in productive TCRs than the approximately 670-donor mean. In both the original and validation cohorts, the classifier was reported to diagnose cytomegalovirus status with high specificity and sensitivity. In an earlier analysis of a few hundred of the donors, most TCR beta V segments were observed in productive rearrangements about 87% or about 30% of the time, broadly matching IMGT annotations. The study gave a list of under 200 TCR beta chains associated with cytomegalovirus. This cohort had only TCR beta chains sequenced, and the lack of alpha or paired-chain data limited which features could be detected. Across donors, most TCR sequences were observed very rarely, whereas some public TCRs were present in many individuals. Because HLA typing was unavailable for some donors at each locus, only the typed subset was used in association tests. The earlier analysis of 450 to 700 of the donors excluded around 17 rarely observed V segments, including chromosome 9 orphons, because counts were too low. Most CMV-associated TCR beta chains appeared to be HLA-restricted in a later analysis, and the HLA associations seemed to be driven largely by CMV exposure. For the cohort, immune exposure information was limited to CMV serostatus. It was suggested by the authors that the approach could potentially be generalized to other disease states and immunological phenotypes. When HLA alleles, especially DR and DQ, strongly co-occurred, TCR associations were difficult to assign to individual alleles. Linkage disequilibrium might explain the correlated functional status among segregating V segments, but an unknown experimental factor could not be ruled out. The 87-base-pair reads could not distinguish some IMGT-functional V segments, including TRBV6-2 and TRBV6-3, so those segments were excluded. A further reported finding was that TCR beta sequences accurately predicted the HLA-A and HLA-B alleles for most subjects in the first cohort. In a later analysis, HLA-associated TCR beta chains showed more clonal expansion and lower generation probabilities than non-associated chains that were equally common. An association between a missense DCLRE1C variant and V-gene and J-gene trimming of TCR beta chains was found in a later genetic analysis and replicated in an independent cohort. In vitro tests confirmed that three of the cytomegalovirus-associated TCR beta chains recognize cytomegalovirus antigens. Specific HLA alleles were associated with some 15,000 TCR beta sequences at a false discovery rate of 0.05 in a later analysis. A group of highly shared sequence variants was considered likely to be a technical artifact of the sequencing pipeline. Roughly uniform sequencing depth across donors was assumed in presence/absence analyses, although this assumption may not hold. According to a later analysis, TCR association rates differed among HLA loci, with DRB1 alleles showing the most associated TCRs and HLA-C alleles showing the fewest.

As regards this clone: No cognate antigen has been identified for it.

In total, roughly 670 healthy bone marrow donors made up the cohort. Cohort members were all nominally healthy when sampled, although unrecorded immune exposures were likely present. The donor tested CMV seropositive and was one of the 289 seropositive cohort members. A peripheral blood sample was collected from each donor, and TCR beta sequencing was performed on peripheral blood mononuclear cells. The Qiagen DNeasy Blood Extraction Kit was used to extract genomic DNA from the blood cell samples. As encoded in the germline V gene (reference sequence), CDR1 is SEHNR while CDR2 is FQNEAQ. The CDR3, from cysteine to phenylalanine, totals 16 residues. Only CDR3 DNA is held: 48 bases, read in frame from base 1. Trimming removed 3 bases from V and 7 bases from J; the gene matches leave 10 bases unexplained.

Sequenced: PBMCs. The sequence derives from a woman younger than 35 in good health and CMV-seropositive. The chain employs TRBV7-9 and TRBJ2-2; 8 of the junction bases match TRBD2. The CDR3 region reads CASSFRGGYGIGELFF. Read as DNA, the sequence is TGTGCCAGCAGCTTTCGGGGGGGATACGGAATCGGGGAGCTGTTTTTT.